These T cell receptor beta chains were read from a single sample in a study of a mutant IDH1 vaccine in newly diagnosed glioma. These receptors have no known antigen. TCRdb keeps only in-frame clones here, not all; method: immunoSEQ multiplex PCR. Of 50,000 to 70,000 clones in the sample, about 73% were seen once. The sequencing used PBMCs, collected from a glioma patient whose treatment included an IDH1 peptide vaccine. All receptors derive from a man aged 45-65 years with glioma. CDR3s include the opening cysteine and the closing phenylalanine or tryptophan. The order of the fields is clone size, J gene, D gene, V gene, CDR3 protein, CDR3 DNA. The D gene is left open where the match is weak. The listing skips clone size in some rows; elsewhere it reads once, few, many or a size class.

-	TRBJ2-7	-	TRBV5-6	CASSSTGTYEQYF	TGTGCCAGCAGCTCGACAGGTACCTACGAGCAGTACTTC
-	TRBJ1-1	-	TRBV18	CASSPPMATAKAFF	TGTGCCAGCTCACCACCGATGGCTACGGCGAAAGCTTTCTTT
-	TRBJ2-5	-	TRBV30	CAWSDGARKTQYF	TGTGCCTGGAGTGACGGGGCCCGAAAGACCCAGTACTTC
few	TRBJ1-1	-	TRBV28	CASSLPGPNTEAFF	TGTGCCAGCAGCCTACCGGGGCCAAACACTGAAGCTTTCTTT
-	TRBJ1-5	-	TRBV10-3	CAISESTRDSNQPQHF	TGTGCCATCAGTGAGTCGACTCGGGACAGCAATCAGCCCCAGCATTTT
-	TRBJ1-1	TRBD1	TRBV19	CASSSGQGPMNTEAFF	TGTGCCAGTAGTAGCGGACAGGGTCCAATGAACACTGAAGCTTTCTTT
-	TRBJ2-7	-	TRBV2	CASSAQGWHYF	TGTGCCAGCAGTGCGCAGGGCTGGCATTACTTC
-	TRBJ1-1	-	TRBV2	CASGEAETEAFF	TGTGCCAGCGGTGAAGCGGAGACTGAAGCTTTCTTT
-	TRBJ1-6	-	TRBV27	CASKTNGGSPLHF	TGTGCCAGCAAGACGAATGGGGGTTCACCCCTCCACTTT
-	TRBJ2-7	-	TRBV18	CACSRENYEQYF	TGTGCCTGCTCCAGGGAAAACTACGAGCAGTACTTC
-	TRBJ1-4	TRBD1	TRBV2	CASTDRGMEKLFF	TGTGCCAGCACTGACAGGGGCATGGAAAAACTGTTTTTT
-	TRBJ2-1	-	TRBV6-4	CASSVGGGEYNEQFF	TGTGCCAGCTCCGTCGGCGGTGGGGAATACAATGAGCAGTTCTTC
-	TRBJ1-1	-	TRBV5-4	CASSFRGGPEAFF	TGTGCCAGCAGCTTTAGGGGGGGCCCTGAAGCTTTCTTT
-	TRBJ2-1	-	TRBV27	CASRAYNEQFF	TGTGCCAGCCGGGCCTACAATGAGCAGTTCTTC
-	TRBJ1-1	TRBD1	TRBV5-6	CASSLPGGRAEAFF	TGTGCCAGCAGCTTGCCAGGGGGCAGGGCTGAAGCTTTCTTT
few	TRBJ2-7	TRBD1	TRBV2	CASRDGQGSYEQYF	TGTGCCAGCAGGGACGGACAGGGTTCCTACGAGCAGTACTTC
few	TRBJ1-4	-	TRBV15	CATSRSNEKLFF	TGTGCCACCAGCAGGTCAAATGAAAAACTGTTTTTT
few	TRBJ1-1	-	TRBV6-5	CASSPGRGSVTEAFF	TGTGCCAGCAGCCCTGGGAGAGGGTCGGTAACTGAAGCTTTCTTT
-	TRBJ1-5	-	TRBV18	CASSQDKLGNQPQHF	TGTGCCAGCTCACAGGACAAATTGGGCAATCAGCCCCAGCATTTT
-	TRBJ1-2	-	TRBV5-1	CASSLDRTTGYGYTF	TGCGCCAGCAGCTTGGACAGGACAACTGGCTATGGCTACACCTTC
-	TRBJ2-1	-	TRBV7-8	CASSQRARRSAYNEQFF	TGTGCCAGCAGTCAGAGAGCCCGGAGAAGCGCCTACAATGAGCAGTTCTTC
-	TRBJ2-7	-	TRBV7-9	CASSLTGSSYEQYF	TGTGCCAGCAGCCTTACCGGATCCTCCTACGAGCAGTACTTC
-	TRBJ2-1	-	TRBV19	CASSWQEGNEQFF	TGTGCCAGTAGTTGGCAGGAGGGCAATGAGCAGTTCTTC
-	TRBJ2-2	TRBD2	TRBV18	CASSPVGGDTGELFF	TGTGCCAGCTCACCAGTCGGGGGGGACACCGGGGAGCTGTTTTTT
-	TRBJ2-3	-	TRBV4-2	CASSQDRDTQYF	TGTGCCAGCAGCCAAGATAGAGATACGCAGTATTTT
-	TRBJ2-5	-	TRBV27	CASSQTEYQETQYF	TGTGCCAGCAGTCAGACCGAGTACCAAGAGACCCAGTACTTC
once	TRBJ2-7	-	TRBV6-5	CASSSQREGYEQYF	TGTGCCAGCAGTTCACAAAGGGAAGGCTACGAGCAGTACTTC
-	TRBJ1-5	-	TRBV29-1	CSVEAGIGQPQHF	TGCAGCGTTGAAGCAGGGATCGGGCAGCCCCAGCATTTT
-	TRBJ2-6	-	TRBV7-6	CASSEDGYSGANVLTF	TGTGCCAGCAGCGAGGACGGGTACTCTGGGGCCAACGTCCTGACTTTC
-	TRBJ1-2	-	TRBV4-1	CASSLLGAEYGYTF	TGCGCCAGCAGCCTCCTAGGGGCGGAGTATGGCTACACCTTC
-	TRBJ1-1	-	TRBV19	CASRHRTSRVLNTEAFF	TGTGCCAGTAGACACAGGACCTCCAGGGTTCTGAACACTGAAGCTTTCTTT
-	TRBJ1-1	-	TRBV5-1	CASSPARRGTEAFF	TGCGCCAGCAGCCCGGCCCGACGGGGCACTGAAGCTTTCTTT
-	TRBJ2-1	-	TRBV20-1	CSADNNEQFF	TGCAGTGCTGACAACAATGAGCAGTTCTTC
-	TRBJ1-2	-	TRBV30	CAWREGEGYTF	TGTGCCTGGAGAGAAGGGGAGGGGTACACCTTC